Shown below are 24 T cell receptor beta chains from a single sample sequenced in a study of OX40 agonist ivuxolimab in advanced cancers. TCRdb's table, derived via immunoSEQ multiplex PCR, lists solely in-frame clones and lacks some. Of 60,000 to 85,000 clones in the sample, 60% to 80% are singletons; the top ten hold around 1.7%. This material consisted of CD4+ or CD8+ T cells sorted from blood, taken in a trial of the OX40 agonist ivuxolimab. The receptor source for this set is an adult with an advanced solid tumor such as melanoma, head and neck, liver or kidney cancer.

V is TRBV16 and J is TRBJ2-7; D not certain. The CDR3 totals 14 residues. Looked up from germline, CDR1 is KGHSY and CDR2 is FQNENV. V lost 3 bases to trimming and J lost 0 bases, with 9 bases between them. CDR3 nucleotides: TGTGCCAGCAGCCAGGGTTCCAGCTCCTACGAGCAGTACTTC. Protein product: CASSQGSSSYEQYF. Variable domain in full (rest from reference TRBV16 and TRBJ2-7): GEEVAQTPKHLVRGEGQKAKLYCAPIKGHSYVFWYQQVLKNEFKFLISFQNENVFDETGMPKERFSAKCLPNSPCSLEIQATKLEDSAVYFCASSQGSSSYEQYFGPGTRLTVT.

The V gene is TRBV18, the J gene TRBJ1-1; D ambiguous. CDR1 KGHSH and CDR2 LQKENI come from the germline V gene. There are 12 residues in the CDR3. Between the trimmed V and J ends, which lost 2 bases and 13 bases, there was a span of 14 bases. CDR3 DNA sequence: TGTGCCAGCTCACCAGACCGGACCGAGGGTTTCTTT. Translation: CASSPDRTEGFF. Variable domain in full (rest from reference TRBV18 and TRBJ1-1): NAGVMQNPRHLVRRRGQEARLRCSPMKGHSHVYWYRQLPEEGLKFMVYLQKENIIDESGMPKERFSAEFPKEGPSILRIQQVVRGDSAAYFCASSPDRTEGFFGQGTRLTVV.

The chain joins TRBV10-3 to TRBJ1-2; tentatively, D is TRBD1 (5 bases). This CDR3 region has 14 residues. Trimming shortened V by 7 bases and J by 7 bases, and 19 bases separated the two germline ends. Germline CDR1 reads ENHRY; CDR2 reads SYGVKD. CDR3 nucleotide sequence: TGTGCCATCAATTGGGACGGCGGGTCCGGTGGCTACACCTTC. Translated, it gives CAINWDGGSGGYTF.

This chain connects TRBV10-3 to TRBJ1-1, with 11 bases fitting TRBD1. Trimming cost V 4 bases and J 10 bases; bases outside gene matches: 11. CDR1 is ENHRY and CDR2 is SYGVKD in the germline V gene. The CDR3 runs 15 residues. The CDR3 here is CAISGGDRGAVGAFF. The DNA for the CDR3 is TGTGCCATCAGTGGTGGGGACAGGGGGGCTGTTGGAGCTTTCTTT.

The rearrangement uses TRBV10-3 and TRBJ2-1, with 7 bases aligning to TRBD2. From germline, CDR1 is ENHRY and CDR2 SYGVKD. V lost 2 bases and J lost 7; bases outside the gene matches: 11. The CDR3 totals 16 residues. CDR3 loop: CAISEARDYRTNEQFF. CDR3 nucleotides: TGTGCCATCAGTGAGGCCCGGGACTACCGAACTAATGAGCAGTTCTTC.

V gene TRBV5-6 combines with J gene TRBJ1-6; tentative D call: TRBD1 (5 bases). Trimming removed 4 bases from V and 7 bases from J, with 21 bases in between. Germline CDR1 is SGHDT and CDR2 is YYEEEE. The CDR3 totals 17 residues. In DNA form, the CDR3 reads TGTGCCAGCAGCGGGAAGGGACCTCGACTAATAAATTCACCCCTCCACTTT. Encoded protein: CASSGKGPRLINSPLHF.

This clone appeared a few times. The chain uses TRBV6-6 and TRBJ1-2; D may be TRBD1 (5 bases). The germline CDR1 and CDR2 sequences are MNHNY and SVGAGI (reference sequence). The CDR3 is 12 residues long. Trimming left V 10 bases short and J 9 bases short, with 18 bases between. CDR3: CATTAQGDRYTF. The CDR3 coding sequence is TGTGCCACGACAGCCCAAGGCGATCGCTACACCTTC.

The J gene is TRBJ1-3, the V gene TRBV5-6; D is unresolved. V lost 3 bases, J lost 0 bases, and 7 bases lay in between. Germline CDR1 and CDR2: SGHDT and YYEEEE. The length of the CDR3 is 14 residues. This CDR3 reads CASSSRDSGNTIYF. The CDR3 DNA reads as TGTGCCAGCAGCTCACGGGACTCTGGAAACACCATATATTTT.

The rearrangement uses TRBV6-6 and TRBJ2-1; 8 positions match TRBD1. Germline V gene sequence: CDR1 MNHNY, CDR2 SVGAGI (reference sequence). The CDR3 extends over 12 amino acids. J lost 10 bases, V lost 6 bases, and 5 bases had no gene match. The CDR3 loop is CASRLGTGEQFF. Here the CDR3 DNA reads TGTGCCAGCAGACTCGGGACAGGCGAGCAGTTCTTC.

The chain is built from TRBV18 and TRBJ2-1, with D possibly TRBD2 on 6 matching bases. This CDR3 spans 13 amino acids. The germline V gene has CDR1 KGHSH and CDR2 LQKENI. V was pared by 3 bases and J by 7 bases, with 10 bases between. CDR3 sequence reads: CASSPGLWNEQFF. The DNA of the CDR3 is TGTGCCAGCTCACCTGGACTATGGAATGAGCAGTTCTTC.

This clone came up many times. Other DNA sequences in the same sample also yield this CDR3. The V call is TRBV2, the J call TRBJ1-3; no clear D. Trimming removed 4 bases from V and 4 bases from J, with 8 bases in between. Germline V CDR1 and CDR2: SNHLY, FYNNEI. CDR3 length: 13 residues. The CDR3 DNA follows: TGTGCCAGCAGTGGGACTCTCGGAAACACCATATATTTT. Translating gives CASSGTLGNTIYF.

J is TRBJ1-6 and V is TRBV25-1; 9 bases are shared with TRBD1. After removal of 2 bases from V and 9 bases from J, the junction contained 5 bases not matched to a gene. The CDR3 loop spans 15 amino acids. Germline CDR1 reads MGHDK; CDR2 reads SYGVNS. CDR3 sequence: CASSEHRGLSSPLHF. The CDR3, as DNA: TGTGCCAGCAGTGAACACAGGGGGCTGAGTTCACCCCTCCACTTT.

This chain uses TRBV7-6 with TRBJ1-2; tentative D call: TRBD1 (5 bases). Germline CDR1 reads SGHVS; CDR2 reads FNYEAQ. Trimming removed 5 bases from V and 3 bases from J, with 13 bases in between. The CDR3 consists of 14 residues. The CDR3 DNA is TGTGCCAGCAGCCCCTCGAGAGGGGACTATGGCTACACCTTC. This gives the protein CASSPSRGDYGYTF.

The rearrangement links TRBV11-2 to TRBJ1-2; D is possibly TRBD1 (6 bases). Germline V gene data show CDR1 as SGHAT and CDR2 as FQNNGV. The CDR3 loop spans 14 amino acids. V gave up 6 bases and J gave up 4 bases, with 15 bases separating them. The CDR3 is CASRSTGGSYGYTF. The CDR3 DNA reads TGTGCCAGCAGATCGACAGGAGGATCCTATGGCTACACCTTC.

To note about this clone: Different DNA sequences within this sample yield the same CDR3. The chain links TRBV10-3 to TRBJ1-2, with a tentative D call TRBD1 (5 bases). Between the trimmed V and J ends, which lost 6 bases and 0 bases, there was a span of 11 bases. Looked up from germline, CDR1 is ENHRY and CDR2 is SYGVKD. This CDR3 contains 14 residues. The DNA for the CDR3 is TGTGCCATCAGCCTACAGGAGACTAACTATGGCTACACCTTC. Translation: CAISLQETNYGYTF.

This clone was found a few times. V is TRBV30 and J is TRBJ1-5; 8 positions match TRBD1. V was clipped by 2 bases and J by 7 bases; unmatched bases: 7. CDR1 is GTSNPN, CDR2 SVGIG, per germline (reference sequence). The CDR3 is 14 amino acids. In DNA form, the CDR3 reads TGTGCCTGGAGTCCGGGACAGGCGGGCCAGCCCCAGCATTTT. This codes for CAWSPGQAGQPQHF.

Comments on this clone: This sample includes further DNA sequences coding for the same CDR3. The chain links TRBV7-9 to TRBJ1-1; D unclear. CDR1 is SEHNR and CDR2 is FQNEAQ in the germline V gene (reference sequence). V was shortened by 3 bases and J by 5 bases, with 7 bases between the two germline ends. The CDR3 has 12 residues. CDR3 sequence (DNA): TGTGCCAGCAGCTTTCTAGGGACTGAAGCTTTCTTT. Its protein is CASSFLGTEAFF.

The chain has TRBV19 and TRBJ1-6; D uncertain. Trimming cost V 3 bases and J 0 bases, with 15 bases left between them. The CDR3 length is 18 residues. Germline CDR1 reads LNHDA; CDR2 reads SQIVND (reference sequence). The CDR3 DNA reads as TGTGCCAGTAGTATGCAGGCCGCCGGTGGCTCCTATAATTCACCCCTCCACTTT. Residues: CASSMQAAGGSYNSPLHF.

The gene calls are TRBV10-3 and TRBJ1-2, with a weak D call TRBD1 (5 bases). Trimming removed 7 bases at V and 6 bases at J, with 15 bases between. This CDR3 contains 13 residues. Germline CDR1 is ENHRY and CDR2 is SYGVKD. CDR3 in DNA: TGTGCCATCACCTCCAGGGTAAACGATGGCTACACCTTC. Its protein is CAITSRVNDGYTF.

The V gene is TRBV5-5, the J gene TRBJ1-1, with unresolved D. Germline V gives CDR1 SGHKS, CDR2 YYEKEE (reference sequence). The ends were cut back, 0 bases at V and 2 bases at J, with 11 bases in the middle. CDR3 length: 15 residues. CDR3 in DNA: TGTGCCAGCAGCTTGGGACCGTTGGTAAACACTGAAGCTTTCTTT. This gives the protein CASSLGPLVNTEAFF.

J is TRBJ1-1 and V is TRBV5-6; weak D call: TRBD1 (6 bases). The CDR3 spans 15 residues. CDR1 is SGHDT and CDR2 is YYEEEE in the germline V gene. V was pared by 4 bases and J by 1 base, with 14 bases between. CDR3 sequence reads: CASSRQDRSNTEAFF. The CDR3, as DNA: TGTGCCAGCAGCCGACAGGACAGATCGAACACTGAAGCTTTCTTT.

The gene calls are TRBV19 and TRBJ2-1; tentatively, D is TRBD1 (5 bases). The germline gives CDR1 LNHDA, CDR2 SQIVND (reference sequence). The ends were cut back, 6 bases at V and 13 bases at J, with 16 bases in the middle. This CDR3 contains 12 residues. CDR3: CASSPQGSYQFF. For the CDR3, the DNA is TGTGCCAGTAGCCCGCAGGGCAGTTATCAGTTCTTC.

The V and J genes are TRBV19 and TRBJ2-6; 10 positions agree with TRBD1. V shed 4 bases and J 0 bases; nucleotides not matched to a gene: 3. Germline V gives CDR1 LNHDA, CDR2 SQIVND (reference sequence). This CDR3 region has 17 residues. The CDR3 DNA reads TGTGCCAGTAGTACCTGGACAGGGGGCTCTGGGGCCAACGTCCTGACTTTC. Translated, it gives CASSTWTGGSGANVLTF.

The chain links TRBV15 to TRBJ2-1, with 7 bases identical to TRBD1. Germline loops: CDR1 LNHNV, CDR2 YYDKDF (reference sequence). This CDR3 has 15 amino acids. Losses at the gene ends were 5 bases for V and 2 bases for J; bases not matched to a gene: 6. The CDR3 DNA reads TGTGCCACCAGCCCAGGGGGAAGTCCCTACAATGAGCAGTTCTTC. It codes for CATSPGGSPYNEQFF.